The 21 T cell receptor beta chains below come from one sample, sequenced in a study of blood T cell repertoires in COVID-19 (TCRdb year 2020). The library was made by the immunoSEQ multiplex PCR assay. What TCRdb holds here is the immuneACCESS table cut down to in-frame rearrangements. Part of the clones is not present; checked against another copy, under half of the missing clones reflect an unresolved V gene, and the others are unexplained. The sample table lists approximately 150,000 clones, roughly 89% of them with a count of one. Clones ranked in the top ten supply roughly 8% of the sample. The sequencing sample was made of peripheral blood. The source is a woman aged 50 to 60 with active or convalescent COVID-19.

This clone was seen many times. The chain carries TRBV10-1 and TRBJ1-2; D is undetermined. The CDR3 totals 13 residues. Per germline, CDR1 WNHNN and CDR2 SYGVQD (reference sequence). Trimming left V 8 bases short and J 2 bases short, with 12 bases between. The CDR3 sequence is CASHGSENYGYTF. In DNA form, the CDR3 reads TGCGCCAGCCATGGCAGCGAAAACTATGGCTACACCTTC.

This chain uses TRBV7-8 with TRBJ1-5; TRBD1 aligns across 7 bases. CDR3 length: 17 amino acids. V shed 5 bases, J shed 4 bases, and the junction held 14 bases outside the gene matches. Germline lookup yields CDR1 SGHVS and CDR2 FQNEAQ. CDR3 nucleotides: TGTGCCAGCAGCCAACCTACAGGGGTCCTTGAAAATCAGCCCCAGCATTTT. This gives the protein CASSQPTGVLENQPQHF.

The chain has TRBV5-6 and TRBJ2-6; the D gene is possibly TRBD2 (7 bases). Germline values: CDR1 SGHDT, CDR2 YYEEEE. The germline V and J ends were trimmed by 4 bases and 2 bases, with 10 bases remaining between them. The CDR3 contains 15 residues. The CDR3 is CASSPGGTGANVLTF. CDR3 DNA sequence: TGTGCCAGCAGCCCGGGGGGCACTGGGGCCAACGTCCTGACTTTC.

The chain employs TRBV28 and TRBJ2-5; 11 bases align to TRBD2. CDR1 is MDHEN, CDR2 SYDVKM, per germline. V shed 6 bases, J shed 1 base, and the junction held 13 bases outside the gene matches. CDR3 length: 18 amino acids. The CDR3, as DNA: TGTGCCAGCAGCTCCGGACTAGCGGGCCCAGTGCGCCAAGAGACCCAGTACTTC. Amino acid sequence: CASSSGLAGPVRQETQYF. The full variable domain, in which reference TRBV28 and TRBJ2-5 provide the parts outside the CDR3, is DVKVTQSSRYLVKRTGEKVFLECVQDMDHENMFWYRQDPGLGLRLIYFSYDVKMKEKGDIPEGYSVSREKKERFSLILESASTNQTSMYLCASSSGLAGPVRQETQYFGPGTRLLVL.

The chain has TRBV7-3 and TRBJ1-1, with a possible D match to TRBD1 (6 bases). The CDR3 extends over 14 amino acids. V lost 3 bases to trimming and J lost 4 bases, with 12 bases between them. Germline CDR1 SGHTA, CDR2 FQGTGA. Here the CDR3 DNA reads TGTGCCAGCAGCTTCGGGGGGCTAGGCACTGAAGCTTTCTTT. It encodes CASSFGGLGTEAFF.

CDR3 in DNA: TGTGCCAGCGCCGCCCCCCAGGGGCGGCCGGGCACTGAAGCTTTCTTT. It translates to CASAAPQGRPGTEAFF. The rearrangement uses TRBV25-1 and TRBJ1-1; possible D gene TRBD1, 6 bases. The V and J ends lost 8 bases and 4 bases respectively, with 23 bases between them. This CDR3 has 16 amino acids. Germline assignment: CDR1 MGHDK and CDR2 SYGVNS.

The table lists this clone with a count of one. The chain joins TRBV5-1 to TRBJ2-2; possibly TRBD1 for D (5 bases). Germline CDR1 is SGHRS and CDR2 is YFSETQ. The CDR3 runs to 12 residues. V was pared by 2 bases and J by 6 bases, with 5 bases between. This chain's CDR3 is CASSLGAGELFF. The CDR3 DNA sequence: TGCGCCAGCAGCTTAGGGGCCGGGGAGCTGTTTTTT.

The rearrangement links TRBV7-2 to TRBJ2-3; TRBD2 aligns across 11 bases. The germline CDR1 and CDR2 sequences are SGHTA and FQGNSA. V lost 5 bases and J lost 4; bases outside the gene matches: 8. CDR3 size: 16 residues. CDR3 amino acids: CASSLRLAGGADTQYF. As DNA, the CDR3 is TGTGCCAGCAGCCTTCGTCTAGCGGGGGGAGCAGATACGCAGTATTTT. The entire variable domain, with the rest obtained from reference TRBV7-2 and TRBJ2-3, is as follows: GAGVSQSPSNKVTEKGKDVELRCDPISGHTALYWYRQSLGQGLEFLIYFQGNSAPDKSGLPSDRFSAERTGGSVSTLTIQRTQQEDSAVYLCASSLRLAGGADTQYFGPGTRLTVL.

The CDR3, as DNA: TGTGCCAGCAGTTACCGGCGGTCCCGGGCCTACAATGAGCAGTTCTTC. Protein product: CASSYRRSRAYNEQFF. The V call is TRBV6-2 or TRBV6-3, the J call TRBJ2-1, with D unclear. This CDR3 has 16 amino acids. V lost 2 bases, J lost 2 bases, and 13 bases lay in between. From germline, CDR1 is MNHEY and CDR2 SVGEGT.

The CDR3 loop is CASSLTGNTEAFF. The CDR3 DNA reads TGTGCCAGCAGTTTAACAGGGAACACTGAAGCTTTCTTT. This chain links TRBV12-3 or TRBV12-4 with TRBJ1-1, with TRBD1 as a possible D gene (5 bases). CDR3 size: 13 residues. Trimming left V 2 bases short and J 1 base short, with 5 bases between.

This rearrangement joins TRBV19 to TRBJ2-1; TRBD2 matches at 7 bases. Germline values: CDR1 LNHDA, CDR2 SQIVND (reference sequence). The CDR3 runs to 15 residues. V lost 1 base, J lost 0 bases, and 0 bases stayed unmatched. DNA for the CDR3: TGTGCCAGTAGTATAGGGACTAGCTCCTACAATGAGCAGTTCTTC. This gives the protein CASSIGTSSYNEQFF.

The chain combines TRBV30 with TRBJ2-2; a weak D match, TRBD1 (7 bases). Germline V lookup: CDR1 GTSNPN, CDR2 SVGIG (reference sequence). The CDR3 spans 16 residues. V shed 0 bases and J shed 13 bases, with 24 bases lying between them. In DNA form, the CDR3 reads TGTGCCTGGAGTGTACTCCCCCTCGACAGGGCGACTAGGCTGTTTTTT. This encodes CAWSVLPLDRATRLFF.

The J gene is TRBJ2-7, the V gene TRBV6-2 or TRBV6-3; 8 bases align to TRBD2. Trimming took 5 bases from V and 0 from J; bases not matched to a gene: 15. The CDR3 is 18 amino acids. Germline loops: CDR1 MNHEY, CDR2 SVGEGT. DNA for the CDR3: TGTGCCAGCAGTAGTTACCGCCTAGCGGGCCCAAGCTCCTACGAGCAGTACTTC. Its translation: CASSSYRLAGPSSYEQYF.

This chain's CDR3 is CSVGLTAQGIGSGNTIYF. In DNA form, the CDR3 reads TGCAGCGTTGGCCTAACCGCTCAGGGTATAGGTAGTGGAAACACCATATATTTT. The chain couples TRBV29-1 to TRBJ1-3; tentatively, D is TRBD1 (5 bases). This CDR3 spans 18 amino acids. Germline loops: CDR1 SQVTM, CDR2 ANQGSEA. Trimming took off 4 bases at V and 3 bases at J, with 25 bases between the two ends. The whole variable domain, filled in from reference TRBV29-1 and TRBJ1-3, reads SAVISQKPSRDICQRGTSLTIQCQVDSQVTMMFWYRQQPGQSLTLIATANQGSEATYESGFVIDKFPISRPNLTFSTLTVSNMSPEDSSIYLCSVGLTAQGIGSGNTIYFGEGSWLTVV.

The DNA of the CDR3 is TGTGCCAGCAGCTTCCGGGAGCGGGAGTCAAATGAGCAGTTCTTC. Encoded protein: CASSFRERESNEQFF. The genes are TRBV7-2 and TRBJ2-1, with 8 bases fitting TRBD2. The germline V gene has CDR1 SGHTA and CDR2 FQGNSA. This CDR3 comprises 15 residues. The V gene end was trimmed by 3 bases and the J gene end by 7 bases; junction bases not matched to a gene: 8.

The V and J genes are TRBV5-1 and TRBJ1-4; 7 nucleotides match TRBD1. The J segment lost 7 bases and the V segment lost 4 bases, leaving 13 bases of the junction unmatched. The CDR3 runs to 16 residues. CDR1 SGHRS and CDR2 YFSETQ come from the germline V gene. The CDR3 coding sequence is TGCGCCAGCAGCCGGGGGTTTGGGACAGCGGGTGAAAAACTGTTTTTT. Translated, it gives CASSRGFGTAGEKLFF.

The rearrangement links TRBV5-4 to TRBJ1-1; D unresolved. The V and J ends lost 5 bases and 1 base respectively, with 9 bases between them. The CDR3 totals 13 residues. Per the germline V gene, CDR1 is SGHNT and CDR2 is YYREEE (reference sequence). The CDR3, as DNA: TGTGCCAGCAGGCCAGCGGGGAACACTGAAGCTTTCTTT. Protein: CASRPAGNTEAFF.

This chain links TRBV7-6 with TRBJ1-1, with a possible D match to TRBD1 (6 bases). This CDR3 is built from 18 residues. V lost 1 base and J 0 bases, leaving 18 bases between the germline ends. The germline V gene encodes CDR1 SGHVS and CDR2 FNYEAQ. The CDR3 sequence is CASSLVRGRTALNTEAFF. Here the CDR3 DNA reads TGTGCCAGCAGCTTAGTTCGAGGACGGACAGCACTGAACACTGAAGCTTTCTTT.

The count of this clone is one. The CDR3 region has the DNA TGTGCCAGCAGTGCCCCTAGCGGAATTAAAGAGACCCAGTACTTC. Its protein product is CASSAPSGIKETQYF. This chain connects TRBV28 to TRBJ2-5; TRBD2 matches 7 bases. This CDR3 is 15 amino acids long. Germline V lookup: CDR1 MDHEN, CDR2 SYDVKM. The V and J ends lost 5 bases and 3 bases, in that order; junction bases with no gene match: 9.

The table lists this clone with a count of one. The chain employs TRBV11-2 and TRBJ1-1; D is perhaps TRBD1 (5 bases). Germline loops: CDR1 SGHAT, CDR2 FQNNGV. The V end was cut by 0 bases, the J end by 8 bases, with 16 bases between. CDR3 length: 15 residues. The CDR3 protein is CASSLDGGGYSEAFF. CDR3 in DNA: TGTGCCAGCAGCTTAGATGGGGGAGGTTATTCGGAAGCTTTCTTT. Full variable domain (missing parts from reference TRBV11-2 and TRBJ1-1): EAGVAQSPRYKIIEKRQSVAFWCNPISGHATLYWYQQILGQGPKLLIQFQNNGVVDDSQLPKDRFSAERLKGVDSTLKIQPAKLEDSAVYLCASSLDGGGYSEAFFGQGTRLTVV.

The rearrangement links TRBV28 to TRBJ1-5; TRBD1 is a possible D gene (5 bases). With 3 bases removed from V and 1 base from J, the gap between germline ends came to 13 bases. The V gene's germline CDR1 is MDHEN and CDR2 SYDVKM. The CDR3 runs to 16 residues. The chain's CDR3 is CASSFWQGGSNQPQHF. The CDR3 coding sequence is TGTGCCAGCAGTTTTTGGCAGGGAGGAAGCAATCAGCCCCAGCATTTT.